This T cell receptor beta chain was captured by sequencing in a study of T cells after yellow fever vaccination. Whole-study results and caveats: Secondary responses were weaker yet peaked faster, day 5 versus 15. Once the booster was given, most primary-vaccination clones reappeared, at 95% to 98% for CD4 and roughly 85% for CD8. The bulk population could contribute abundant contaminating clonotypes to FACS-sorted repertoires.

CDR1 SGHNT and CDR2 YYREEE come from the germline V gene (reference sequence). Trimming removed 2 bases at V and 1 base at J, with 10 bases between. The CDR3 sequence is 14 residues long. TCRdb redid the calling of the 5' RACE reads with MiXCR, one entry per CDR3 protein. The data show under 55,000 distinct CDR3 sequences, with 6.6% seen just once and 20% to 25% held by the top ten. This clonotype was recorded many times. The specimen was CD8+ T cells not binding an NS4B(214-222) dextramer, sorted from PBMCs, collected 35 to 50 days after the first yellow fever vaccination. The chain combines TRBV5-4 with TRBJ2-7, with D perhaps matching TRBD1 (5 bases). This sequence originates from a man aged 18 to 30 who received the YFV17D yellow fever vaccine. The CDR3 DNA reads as TGTGCCAGCAGCTTCCAGGGTCCATCCTACGAGCAGTACTTC. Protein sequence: CASSFQGPSYEQYF.